These 32 T cell receptor beta chains were sequenced from one sample in a study of blood T cell repertoires in COVID-19. The table came from immunoSEQ multiplex PCR; TCRdb's copy has only in-frame clones and leaves some out. The repertoire holds roughly 100,000 clones, approximately 86% seen once, with less than 2% in the top ten. Sequencing used peripheral blood. These receptors all come from an elderly man with acute or convalescent COVID-19.

V gene TRBV25-1 combines with J gene TRBJ2-2, with D possibly being TRBD1 (6 bases). The germline CDR1 and CDR2 sequences are MGHDK and SYGVNS. The ends were cut back, 4 bases at V and 0 bases at J, with 12 bases in the middle. The CDR3 is made up of 16 amino acids. The CDR3 DNA is TGTGCCAGCAGTGGCCGGGACACAGCGAACACCGGGGAGCTGTTTTTT. Its translation: CASSGRDTANTGELFF.

The V and J genes are TRBV29-1 and TRBJ2-3, with 9 positions matching TRBD2. CDR1 SQVTM and CDR2 ANQGSEA come from the germline V gene. V shed 4 bases and J 2 bases; nucleotides not matched to a gene: 4. The CDR3 extends over 14 amino acids. Written as DNA, the CDR3 is TGCAGCGTTGCGACTAGCGGATTCACAGATACGCAGTATTTT. It codes for CSVATSGFTDTQYF.

The chain carries TRBV7-9 and TRBJ2-3; D is possibly TRBD2 (6 bases). Germline V gene sequence: CDR1 SEHNR, CDR2 FQNEAQ (reference sequence). The length of the CDR3 is 14 residues. Trimming stripped 3 bases from V and 0 bases from J, with 7 bases between. In DNA, the CDR3 is TGTGCCAGCAGCTTTGGACTAAGCACAGATACGCAGTATTTT. This codes for CASSFGLSTDTQYF.

The rearrangement uses TRBV19 and TRBJ1-1; 8 bases align to TRBD1. Germline assignment: CDR1 LNHDA and CDR2 SQIVND (reference sequence). V was pared by 7 bases and J by 6 bases, with 10 bases of the junction left unmatched. The CDR3 spans 14 residues. CDR3 bases: TGTGCCAGTACCAGGACAGGGAGAGAGGCTGAAGCTTTCTTT. It specifies CASTRTGREAEAFF.

This rearrangement joins TRBV21-1 to TRBJ1-2. TRBV21-1 is designated a pseudogene. CDR3 length equals 13 residues. CDR3 in amino acids: CASSKASGGGYTF. CDR3 DNA sequence: TGTGCCAGCAGCAAAGCGTCGGGGGGCGGCTACACCTTC.

The genes are TRBV12-3 or TRBV12-4 and TRBJ2-1, with no clear D. The CDR3 is 11 amino acids. With 3 bases removed from V and 9 bases from J, the gap between germline ends came to 6 bases. This CDR3 is CASSLFGEQFF. The CDR3 DNA reads as TGTGCCAGCAGTTTGTTCGGTGAGCAGTTCTTC.

The chain couples TRBV7-2 to TRBJ2-3; TRBD2 agrees at 7 bases. The trim removed 6 bases at V and 4 bases at J, leaving 10 bases unmatched. Looked up from germline, CDR1 is SGHTA and CDR2 is FQGNSA. The length of the CDR3 is 15 residues. In nucleotides, the CDR3 is TGTGCCAGCAGGGAGATGAGCGGGACCGCAGATACGCAGTATTTT. It translates to CASREMSGTADTQYF.

The V call is TRBV9, the J call TRBJ2-3, with D perhaps TRBD2 (6 bases). With 3 bases removed from V and 2 bases from J, the gap between germline ends came to 13 bases. The CDR3 covers 15 residues. Looked up from germline, CDR1 is SGDLS and CDR2 is YYNGEE. The CDR3 region is CASSARDFPTDTQYF. The CDR3 bases are TGTGCCAGCAGCGCTAGGGACTTCCCCACAGATACGCAGTATTTT.

The rearrangement joins TRBV19 to TRBJ2-1; 9 bases fit TRBD2. The CDR3 consists of 14 residues. CDR1 LNHDA and CDR2 SQIVND come from the germline V gene (reference sequence). The J segment lost 7 bases and the V segment lost 4 bases, leaving 5 bases of the junction unmatched. The CDR3 nucleotides read TGTGCCAGTAGTAGCGGGAGGGCCAGGAATGAGCAGTTCTTC. As protein: CASSSGRARNEQFF.

CDR3 sequence (DNA): TGTGCCATCAGTGTAGGCGGAAATTCACCCCTCCACTTT. The encoded protein is CAISVGGNSPLHF. The rearrangement uses TRBV10-3 and TRBJ1-6, with D unclear. The V end lost 4 bases, the J end lost 7 bases, and 8 bases lay between the germline ends. Looked up from germline, CDR1 is ENHRY and CDR2 is SYGVKD. This CDR3 is 13 amino acids long.

The CDR3 loop is CASSTGTGWYEQYF. In DNA, the CDR3 is TGTGCCAGCAGTACCGGGACAGGGTGGTACGAGCAGTACTTC. The V call is TRBV6-6, the J call TRBJ2-7; 9 nucleotides match TRBD1. The V gene end was trimmed by 5 bases and the J gene end by 4 bases; junction bases not matched to a gene: 6. CDR1 and CDR2 (germline): MNHNY, SVGAGI (reference sequence). The CDR3 sequence is 14 residues long.

The V gene is TRBV6-5, the J gene TRBJ1-1; possibly TRBD1 for D (6 bases). Per the germline V gene, CDR1 is MNHEY and CDR2 is SVGAGI. V was trimmed by 4 bases and J by 1 base, leaving 7 bases between them. This CDR3 has 13 amino acids. Written as DNA, the CDR3 is TGTGCCAGCAGTTGGGGACAGAACACTGAAGCTTTCTTT. Its translation: CASSWGQNTEAFF.

The V gene is TRBV19, the J gene TRBJ1-2, with D possibly TRBD1 on 5 matching bases. V shed 6 bases and J shed 8 bases, with 19 bases lying between them. Germline lookup yields CDR1 LNHDA and CDR2 SQIVND (reference sequence). This CDR3 has 14 amino acids. As DNA, the CDR3 is TGTGCCAGTAGCTCGTCGGGGGTGGATTGGGGCTACACCTTC. Translating it yields CASSSSGVDWGYTF.

This rearrangement joins TRBV25-1 to TRBJ1-4; D might be TRBD1 (5 bases). Germline V gene sequence: CDR1 MGHDK, CDR2 SYGVNS. This CDR3 region has 15 residues. Trimming stripped 8 bases from V and 3 bases from J, with 16 bases between. The CDR3 protein is CASGSWGRANEKLFF. The CDR3, as DNA: TGTGCCAGCGGCTCGTGGGGGAGGGCTAATGAAAAACTGTTTTTT.

This clone has more than one count but fewer than ten. V and J are TRBV19 and TRBJ1-2, with 10 bases identical to TRBD1. The V gene end was trimmed by 5 bases and the J gene end by 6 bases; junction bases not matched to a gene: 6. The CDR3 covers 14 residues. Germline V gives CDR1 LNHDA, CDR2 SQIVND (reference sequence). CDR3 in DNA: TGTGCCAGTAGTTCCACGACAGGGGGCGATGGCTACACCTTC. This gives the protein CASSSTTGGDGYTF.

The chain carries TRBV18 and TRBJ2-3, with TRBD1 identical over 7 bases. Germline V gene data show CDR1 as KGHSH and CDR2 as LQKENI. V lost 5 bases and J lost 4; bases outside the gene matches: 9. The CDR3 covers 15 residues. CDR3 coding DNA: TGTGCCAGCTCATCTCAGGGGGTAGCAGCAGATACGCAGTATTTT. Amino acids: CASSSQGVAADTQYF.

This clone has a handful of counts. V and J are TRBV3-1 (or the pseudogene TRBV3-2) and TRBJ1-5; no clear D gene. The CDR3 consists of 13 residues. V was shortened by 5 bases and J by 9 bases, with 14 bases between the two germline ends. Per germline, CDR1 LGHDT and CDR2 YNNKEL (reference sequence). CDR3 sequence (DNA): TGTGCCAGCAGCGCCGACGGTGGGCGGCCCCAGCATTTT. This sequence encodes CASSADGGRPQHF.

The DNA for the CDR3 is TGTGCCAGCACCACGACAGGGGGCCGCGACGAGCAGTACTTC. Protein sequence: CASTTTGGRDEQYF. The rearrangement uses TRBV7-3 and TRBJ2-7; 10 positions agree with TRBD1. Looked up from germline, CDR1 is SGHTA and CDR2 is FQGTGA. V lost 7 bases to trimming and J lost 5 bases; unmatched junction nucleotides: 8. CDR3 length: 14 amino acids.

The rearrangement uses TRBV28 and TRBJ2-5, with 7 bases lining up with TRBD1. V shed 5 bases, J shed 5 bases, and the junction held 11 bases outside the gene matches. This CDR3 comprises 15 residues. CDR1 and CDR2 from the germline V gene are MDHEN and SYDVKM. The CDR3 here is CASSGLRGQGETQYF. CDR3 nucleotide sequence: TGTGCCAGCAGTGGATTGAGGGGGCAGGGGGAGACCCAGTACTTC.

This chain joins TRBV2 and TRBJ1-3, with D possibly TRBD1 on 6 matching bases. The CDR3 runs 18 residues. Germline values: CDR1 SNHLY, CDR2 FYNNEI. Trimming cost V 2 bases and J 0 bases, with 17 bases left between them. CDR3: CASSERGSIPISGNTIYF. In DNA form, the CDR3 reads TGTGCCAGCAGTGAAAGGGGGTCTATCCCGATCTCTGGAAACACCATATATTTT.

The CDR3 region has the DNA TGTGCCAGCAGATCTACCGGCGGGGCTCAGGAGACCCAGTACTTC. Protein product: CASRSTGGAQETQYF. V usage is TRBV7-8 and J usage is TRBJ2-5; D might be TRBD2 (6 bases). CDR1 is SGHVS, CDR2 FQNEAQ, per germline. V dropped 6 bases and J dropped 5 bases, with 19 bases sitting between them. This CDR3 region has 15 residues.

This sequence joins TRBV6-6 and TRBJ2-2; the D gene is possibly TRBD2 (5 bases). Germline V CDR1 and CDR2: MNHNY, SVGAGI (reference sequence). CDR3 size: 16 residues. Trimming cost V 2 bases and J 3 bases, with 13 bases left between them. The DNA for the CDR3 is TGTGCCAGCAGTTACGCCCCCTACGGGGACACCGGGGAGCTGTTTTTT. This translates into CASSYAPYGDTGELFF.

The V gene is TRBV5-1, the J gene TRBJ2-1; 7 nucleotides line up with TRBD2. Germline V gene data show CDR1 as SGHRS and CDR2 as YFSETQ. J gave up 7 bases and V 5 bases, and 12 bases lay outside the gene matches. This CDR3 region has 15 residues. CDR3 sequence: CASSSVGGSRNEQFF. Written as DNA, the CDR3 is TGCGCCAGCAGTTCCGTTGGCGGGAGTAGAAATGAGCAGTTCTTC.

About this clone itself: Additional DNA sequences in this sample encode the identical CDR3. The chain joins TRBV11-2 to TRBJ2-2, with 9 nucleotides matching TRBD2. This CDR3 is built from 16 residues. V was clipped by 3 bases and J by 5 bases; unmatched bases: 7. Per germline, CDR1 SGHAT and CDR2 FQNNGV. CDR3 region: CASSLVAGAPTGELFF. CDR3 nucleotides: TGTGCCAGCAGCTTGGTAGCGGGGGCCCCTACCGGGGAGCTGTTTTTT.

The chain recombines TRBV4-1 with TRBJ2-1; 14 bases fit TRBD2. The CDR3 loop spans 16 amino acids. With V trimmed by 3 bases and J by 8 bases, 6 bases remained unmatched. Germline-derived CDR1 and CDR2 are MGHRA and YSYEKL. The CDR3 sequence: CASSQSGTSGRDEQFF. DNA for the CDR3: TGCGCCAGCAGCCAGTCCGGGACTAGCGGGAGAGATGAGCAGTTCTTC.

The chain is built from TRBV5-6 and TRBJ2-1; 8 bases align to TRBD2. Losses at the gene ends were 2 bases for V and 5 bases for J; bases not matched to a gene: 18. There are 19 residues in the CDR3. Germline V lookup: CDR1 SGHDT, CDR2 YYEEEE. The CDR3 bases are TGTGCCAGCAGCTTCGGAATTCGGGAGGGCGGGGGGCCCCACAATGAGCAGTTCTTC. Amino acid sequence: CASSFGIREGGGPHNEQFF.

The gene calls are TRBV10-3 and TRBJ2-3; 11 bases line up with TRBD2. Germline CDR1 reads ENHRY; CDR2 reads SYGVKD. This CDR3 comprises 14 residues. V lost 11 bases to trimming and J lost 0 bases; unmatched junction nucleotides: 4. This CDR3 is CASGLAGSTDTQYF. The CDR3 nucleotides read TGTGCCTCTGGACTAGCGGGTAGCACAGATACGCAGTATTTT.

The chain links TRBV6-6 to TRBJ1-1, with a possible D match to TRBD1 (5 bases). CDR3 length equals 13 residues. Trimming cost V 7 bases and J 6 bases, with 15 bases left between them. The germline V gene encodes CDR1 MNHNY and CDR2 SVGAGI (reference sequence). CDR3 DNA sequence: TGTGCCAGCACCCAGGGTTTAGGGGCTGAAGCTTTCTTT. This codes for CASTQGLGAEAFF.

This chain joins TRBV10-3 and TRBJ1-2; D perhaps matches TRBD1 (6 bases). Germline loops: CDR1 ENHRY, CDR2 SYGVKD. Trimming pared 0 bases from V and 2 bases from J, leaving 13 bases between. The CDR3 is made up of 16 amino acids. The CDR3 nucleotides read TGTGCCATCAGTGAGTCAGCAGGGGTCGGAAACTATGGCTACACCTTC. Translated: CAISESAGVGNYGYTF.

The chain is built from TRBV19 and TRBJ2-3; the match to TRBD2 covers 8 bases. V was clipped by 2 bases and J by 6 bases; unmatched bases: 4. Germline V gene sequence: CDR1 LNHDA, CDR2 SQIVND (reference sequence). The CDR3 contains 14 residues. CDR3 residues: CASSISPGGDTQYF. CDR3 bases: TGTGCCAGTAGTATATCTCCGGGGGGGGATACGCAGTATTTT.

V usage is TRBV9 and J usage is TRBJ1-1, with D possibly matching TRBD1 (6 bases). CDR1 and CDR2 (germline): SGDLS, YYNGEE. The V end was cut by 0 bases, the J end by 3 bases, with 9 bases between. The CDR3 spans 14 residues. CDR3 region: CASSVAPGDTEAFF. CDR3 coding DNA: TGTGCCAGCAGCGTAGCCCCAGGGGACACTGAAGCTTTCTTT.

The chain joins TRBV7-9 to TRBJ1-1; perhaps TRBD1 as D (6 bases). Trimming removed 3 bases from V and 10 bases from J, with 15 bases in between. CDR1 and CDR2 from the germline V gene are SEHNR and FQNEAQ (reference sequence). The CDR3 has 13 residues. The CDR3 loop is CASSLGTQGRAFF. The CDR3 DNA reads as TGTGCCAGCAGCTTGGGAACCCAGGGGCGAGCTTTCTTT.